The source of this T cell receptor beta chain is a study of shared clonotypes between healthy human individuals. General study results and limits: Few donors limited the genetic and exposure-history diversity represented.

A note on this clone: Antigen specificity is unknown.

Nashville, Tennessee was home to all donors, who were Caucasian adults. A deep-level run was used for the assay. The table came from immunoSEQ multiplex PCR; TCRdb's copy has only in-frame clones and leaves some out. The sample lists more than 2 million clones; 95% were seen once. The germline CDR1 and CDR2 sequences are SGHRS and YFSETQ. The CDR3 runs 14 residues. V lost 8 bases, J lost 8 bases, and 7 bases stayed unmatched. This TCR was sampled from a man between 18 and 35 years old in good health. The rearrangement links TRBV5-1 to TRBJ2-1, with 13 bases aligning to TRBD2. The sequencing input was naive CD4+ T cells sorted from blood. Subset defined: CD45RA+ positively selected. CDR3 coding DNA: TGCGCCAGTTCCGGGACTAGCGGGAACTATGAGCAGTTCTTC. Translation gives CASSGTSGNYEQFF.